This TCR beta chain stems from a study of T cells in localized non-small cell lung cancer. With 1 base clipped from V and 4 bases from J, the junction kept 5 bases outside the gene matches. This CDR3 is built from 17 residues. Per the germline V gene, CDR1 is SGHDN and CDR2 is FVKESK. The protocol was immunoSEQ multiplex PCR, while the TCRdb copy is restricted to in-frame clones and leaves out a portion. In the table there are about 1,900 clones, roughly 28% of which are singletons. The receptor was derived from a woman aged 40-69 years with stage I lung adenocarcinoma. The specimen was lung tumor tissue, collected before any cancer treatment. This sequence joins TRBV14 and TRBJ2-5; TRBD2 aligns across 14 bases. The CDR3 DNA reads as TGTGCCAGCAGCCAAGGACTAGCGGGAGGGCCCCGAGAGACCCAGTACTTC. Protein product: CASSQGLAGGPRETQYF.